The 20 T cell receptor beta chains below all came from one sample that was sequenced in a study of T-cell memory formation after mild COVID-19. MiXCR, applied by TCRdb to the 5' RACE reads, yields one record per CDR3 protein. The table includes around 200,000 distinct CDR3 sequences, 8% to 11% detected once. The sample taken for sequencing was PBMCs or a T cell subset sorted from them (not recorded which). Receptors were obtained from a man aged 18 to 35 who had mild COVID-19 (a few samples of this study predate the infection). Cell type and time point are not known.

This clonotype was observed a few times. The V and J genes are TRBV5-1 and TRBJ2-2; 11 bases agree with TRBD1. V gave up 7 bases and J gave up 4 bases; unmatched junction bases: 6. The germline gives CDR1 SGHRS, CDR2 YFSETQ. CDR3 size: 15 residues. For the CDR3, the DNA is TGCGCCAGCGCGCGGACAGGGGGCAGCACCGGGGAGCTGTTTTTT. Amino acids: CASARTGGSTGELFF. Based on the CDR3 plus reference TRBV5-1 and TRBJ2-2, the full variable domain is KAGVTQTPRYLIKTRGQQVTLSCSPISGHRSVSWYQQTPGQGLQFLFEYFSETQRNKGNFPGRFSGRQFSNSRSEMNVSTLELGDSALYLCASARTGGSTGELFFGEGSRLTVL.

This clonotype turned up a few times. The chain employs TRBV5-6 and TRBJ1-5; TRBD1 agrees at 7 bases. The germline V gene has CDR1 SGHDT and CDR2 YYEEEE. There are 15 residues in the CDR3. With V trimmed by 3 bases and J by 7 bases, 10 bases remained unmatched. As DNA, the CDR3 is TGTGCCAGCAGCTCCTATCAGGGGGGGATACAGCCCCAGCATTTT. This codes for CASSSYQGGIQPQHF.

This clonotype was seen ten or more times. This chain uses TRBV5-1 with TRBJ1-3; D possibly corresponds to TRBD1 (6 bases). This CDR3 contains 16 residues. Germline CDR1 SGHRS, CDR2 YFSETQ. V gave up 0 bases and J gave up 0 bases, with 10 bases separating them. CDR3 protein: CASSLVTGTSGNTIYF. In nucleotides, the CDR3 is TGCGCCAGCAGCTTGGTTACAGGGACCTCTGGAAACACCATATATTTT.

This clonotype was counted only a few times. One end of the junction fails to match germline, which may point to a read error. The V gene is TRBV7-7, the J gene TRBJ2-5; D is uncertain. Per the germline V gene, CDR1 is SSHAT and CDR2 is FNYEAQ (reference sequence). The CDR3 has 14 residues. Here the CDR3 reads CASSLGGVGETQYF. Here the CDR3 DNA reads TGTGCTAGCAGCTTAGGTGGAGTGGGGGAGACCCAGTACTTC.

This chain links TRBV5-4 with TRBJ2-5; D might be TRBD1 or TRBD2, each matching 5 bases. CDR1 SGHNT and CDR2 YYREEE come from the germline V gene (reference sequence). The CDR3 covers 13 residues. The germline V and J ends were trimmed by 3 bases and 4 bases, with 10 bases remaining between them. CDR3 nucleotide sequence: TGTGCCAGCAGCTCGGGACCTACAGAGACCCAGTACTTC. This codes for CASSSGPTETQYF. The full variable domain, in which reference TRBV5-4 and TRBJ2-5 provide the parts outside the CDR3, is ETGVTQSPTHLIKTRGQQVTLRCSSQSGHNTVSWYQQALGQGPQFIFQYYREEENGRGNFPPRFSGLQFPNYSSELNVNALELDDSALYLCASSSGPTETQYFGPGTRLLVL.

This clonotype has ten or more counts. V and J are TRBV5-1 and TRBJ1-6; D uncertain. Germline CDR1 reads SGHRS; CDR2 reads YFSETQ. With 4 bases removed from V and 7 bases from J, the gap between germline ends came to 18 bases. The CDR3 loop spans 16 amino acids. This chain's CDR3 is CASSQTPGAINSPLHF. CDR3 DNA: TGCGCCAGCAGCCAAACCCCCGGAGCTATCAATTCACCCCTCCACTTT.

This clonotype was found a few times. The V call is TRBV5-1, the J call TRBJ1-2, with TRBD1 as a possible D gene (5 bases). V lost 0 bases and J lost 7, with 10 bases in between. CDR1 and CDR2 from the germline V gene are SGHRS and YFSETQ. The CDR3 runs to 13 residues. The CDR3 DNA reads TGCGCCAGCAGCTTGGCAGGGACCCGTGGCTACACCTTC. It specifies CASSLAGTRGYTF.

The V and J genes are TRBV7-2 and TRBJ1-1; TRBD1 aligns across 7 bases. Trimming at V came to 3 bases and at J to 0 bases, leaving 4 bases not matched to a gene. Looked up from germline, CDR1 is SGHTA and CDR2 is FQGNSA. The CDR3 has 15 amino acids. The CDR3 here is CASSFRGGLNTEAFF. In DNA form, the CDR3 reads TGTGCCAGCAGCTTTAGAGGGGGCCTGAACACTGAAGCTTTCTTT.

This clonotype came up a few times. The J gene is TRBJ1-1, the V gene TRBV6-2 or TRBV6-3; D may be TRBD1 (5 bases). Trimming took off 2 bases at V and 1 base at J, with 20 bases between the two ends. This CDR3 region has 18 residues. Germline loops: CDR1 MNHEY, CDR2 SVGEGT. The CDR3, as DNA: TGTGCCAGCAGTTACCGCCGAGGGGTTACCCAAAGGAACACTGAAGCTTTCTTT. Translation: CASSYRRGVTQRNTEAFF.

This clonotype was observed a few times. The rearrangement uses TRBV12-3 or TRBV12-4 and TRBJ1-6, with no clear D. The V end was cut by 5 bases, the J end by 0 bases, with 11 bases between. This CDR3 comprises 16 residues. CDR3: CASSLTGSSYNSPLHF. CDR3 in DNA: TGTGCCAGCAGTCTGACGGGTAGCTCCTATAATTCACCCCTCCACTTT.

Regarding this clonotype: Given a much more abundant clone one base away, this may be a read error. The chain couples TRBV18 to TRBJ2-1; D is uncertain. Germline CDR1 and CDR2: KGHSH and LQKENI. CDR3 length equals 15 residues. The CDR3 sequence is CASSPAVGSYNEQLF. In DNA form, the CDR3 reads TGTGCCAGTTCACCTGCGGTGGGCTCCTACAATGAGCAGTTATTC. Combining the CDR3 with reference TRBV18 and TRBJ2-1 gives the whole variable domain NAGVMQNPRHLVRRRGQEARLRCSPMKGHSHVYWYRQLPEEGLKFMVYLQKENIIDESGMPKERFSAEFPKEGPSILRIQQVVRGDSAAYFCASSPAVGSYNEQLFGPGTRLTVL.

The V and J genes are TRBV5-6 and TRBJ2-1, with TRBD1 matching 7 bases. Germline CDR1 and CDR2: SGHDT and YYEEEE. With 2 bases clipped from V and 8 bases from J, the junction kept 7 bases outside the gene matches. This CDR3 region has 14 residues. This CDR3 reads CASSLRGPLHEQFF. The CDR3 DNA reads as TGTGCCAGCAGCTTAAGGGGGCCCCTACATGAGCAGTTCTTC.

This clonotype came up a few times. This rearrangement joins TRBV12-3 or TRBV12-4 to TRBJ1-1; D ambiguous. V was clipped by 0 bases and J by 10 bases, with 15 bases between them. CDR3 length: 14 residues. CDR3 sequence (DNA): TGTGCCAGCAGTTTAGCCGGACCGGTCTCGAGAGCTTTCTTT. The encoded protein is CASSLAGPVSRAFF.

This clonotype was recorded a few times. This chain uses TRBV7-3 with TRBJ2-2, with TRBD1 identical over 8 bases. The CDR3 covers 16 residues. Germline CDR1 and CDR2: SGHTA and FQGTGA. V was pared by 5 bases and J by 0 bases, with 5 bases of the junction left unmatched. The CDR3 loop is CASSPGQGSNTGELFF. Written as DNA, the CDR3 is TGTGCCAGCAGCCCAGGACAGGGTTCGAACACCGGGGAGCTGTTTTTT.

This clonotype was counted only a few times. The chain is built from TRBV7-9 and TRBJ1-1; D is ambiguous. Germline CDR1 SEHNR, CDR2 FQNEAQ (reference sequence). The CDR3 runs to 14 residues. V gave up 6 bases and J gave up 3 bases, with 14 bases separating them. The CDR3 DNA sequence: TGTGCCAGCAGGTTAACCGGGGAATACACTGAAGCTTTCTTT. This gives the protein CASRLTGEYTEAFF.

This chain uses TRBV5-1 with TRBJ2-2, with a weak D call TRBD1 (5 bases). V lost 1 base and J 3 bases, leaving 13 bases between the germline ends. CDR3 size: 16 residues. Germline CDR1 SGHRS, CDR2 YFSETQ. CDR3 coding DNA: TGCGCCAGCAGCTTGTATCCAGGGCTGGACACCGGGGAGCTGTTTTTT. Translating it yields CASSLYPGLDTGELFF.

This clonotype was observed many times. The chain has TRBV7-6 and TRBJ2-1; D perhaps matches TRBD1 (6 bases). Germline CDR1 is SGHVS and CDR2 is FNYEAQ. V was pared by 5 bases and J by 1 base, with 12 bases between. This CDR3 spans 15 amino acids. The CDR3 coding sequence is TGTGCCAGCAGCATGACAGGCCTTTCCTACAATGAGCAGTTCTTC. This encodes CASSMTGLSYNEQFF.

This clonotype was picked up a small number of times. The chain uses TRBV18 and TRBJ1-2; a weak D match, TRBD1 (5 bases). This CDR3 is built from 13 residues. Germline V gene data show CDR1 as KGHSH and CDR2 as LQKENI. V was pared by 2 bases and J by 4 bases, with 8 bases between. The CDR3: CASSPSGTYGYTF. The CDR3 DNA sequence: TGTGCCAGCTCACCATCGGGGACCTATGGCTACACCTTC.

The chain links TRBV4-2 to TRBJ2-3; TRBD2 aligns across 7 bases. Germline-derived CDR1 and CDR2 are LGHNA and YNFKEQ. CDR3 length equals 15 residues. With V trimmed by 0 bases and J by 1 base, 1 base remained unmatched. As DNA, the CDR3 is TGTGCCAGCAGCCAAGAGCTAGCGGGCACAGATACGCAGTATTTT. It specifies CASSQELAGTDTQYF.

This clonotype was picked up a small number of times. The CDR3 sequence: CASSTRDAQETQYF. CDR3 bases: TGCGCCAGCAGCACCCGGGACGCCCAAGAGACCCAGTACTTC. The chain uses TRBV5-1 and TRBJ2-5, with D possibly called TRBD1 or TRBD2 (5 bases each). V was cut by 4 bases and J by 1 base, with 11 bases left in between. Germline CDR1 and CDR2: SGHRS and YFSETQ. The CDR3 is 14 residues long.